The 8 T cell receptor beta chains in this list originate from one sample, sequenced in a study of CD8 T cells in ankylosing spondylitis. From the 5' RACE reads, TCRdb called clonotypes with MiXCR, one entry per CDR3 protein. The repertoire holds almost 400,000 distinct CDR3 sequences, with 20% to 25% as singletons. The antigens these receptors bind are not known. Study-level findings and limits: A TCR beta motif made of 7 to 9 highly homologous variants seemed typical of ankylosing spondylitis blood.

The sequenced sample consisted of blood, either unsorted or a sorted T cell fraction (not recorded which). Source of these receptors: a male donor with ankylosing spondylitis.

In this sample, this clonotype turned up many times. The J gene is TRBJ2-1, the V gene TRBV30; no definite D call. The CDR3 consists of 11 residues. Trimming took 7 bases from V and 5 from J, leaving 9 bases between them. Germline loops: CDR1 GTSNPN, CDR2 SVGIG (reference sequence). The CDR3 DNA is TGTGCCTTGGGCCAAAACAATGAGCAGTTCTTC. Amino acids: CALGQNNEQFF.

This clonotype came up a few times. The chain combines TRBV20-1 with TRBJ2-7; 13 bases fit TRBD2. Germline CDR1 DFQATT, CDR2 SNEGSKA (reference sequence). The CDR3 has 14 residues. V lost 6 bases to trimming and J lost 3 bases; unmatched junction nucleotides: 5. The DNA of the CDR3 is TGCAGTGCCCTAGGACTAGCGGGAGACTACGAGCAGTACTTC. Translated, it gives CSALGLAGDYEQYF.

The chain is built from TRBV6-1 and TRBJ2-1; D is undetermined. Trimming stripped 2 bases from V and 4 bases from J, with 21 bases between. This CDR3 is 18 amino acids long. Germline values: CDR1 MNHNS, CDR2 SASEGT. CDR3 protein: CASSETRRISINYNEQFF. CDR3 DNA: TGTGCCAGCAGTGAAACCCGCCGAATTAGTATAAATTACAATGAGCAGTTCTTC.

This clonotype came up a few times. The chain uses TRBV29-1 and TRBJ1-1; a possible D gene is TRBD1 (5 bases). V was clipped by 3 bases and J by 4 bases, with 18 bases between them. The V gene's germline CDR1 is SQVTM and CDR2 ANQGSEA. This CDR3 has 15 residues. CDR3 loop: CSVEGEPRSVTEAFF. The CDR3 DNA is TGCAGCGTTGAGGGGGAACCCAGGAGCGTCACTGAAGCTTTCTTT.

This clonotype was detected a few times. This chain joins TRBV20-1 and TRBJ2-1; D perhaps matches TRBD1 (5 bases). CDR1 DFQATT and CDR2 SNEGSKA come from the germline V gene (reference sequence). CDR3 length: 15 amino acids. The V end was cut by 6 bases, the J end by 1 base, with 16 bases between. The CDR3 region is CSARTPVGSYNEQFF. The CDR3 DNA sequence: TGCAGTGCCAGGACACCGGTTGGGTCCTACAATGAGCAGTTCTTC.

The rearrangement links TRBV20-1 to TRBJ2-4; the D call may be TRBD1 or TRBD2 (5 bases each). The V and J ends lost 5 bases and 0 bases respectively, with 11 bases between them. This CDR3 is 14 amino acids long. Germline V gives CDR1 DFQATT, CDR2 SNEGSKA (reference sequence). CDR3 DNA: TGCAGTGCTCAACGAGGGGCAGCCAAAAACATTCAGTACTTC. Translating gives CSAQRGAAKNIQYF.

The genes are TRBV15 and TRBJ2-1, with D uncertain. CDR1 and CDR2 (germline): LNHNV, YYDKDF (reference sequence). The CDR3 covers 16 residues. Between the trimmed V and J ends, which lost 2 bases and 0 bases, there was a span of 11 bases. CDR3 loop: CATSRQAVNSYNEQFF. DNA for the CDR3: TGTGCCACCAGCAGACAAGCCGTAAACTCCTACAATGAGCAGTTCTTC.

V usage is TRBV15 and J usage is TRBJ2-3, with 10 bases lining up with TRBD2. This CDR3 region has 17 residues. The junction had 10 bases not matched to a gene; V was cut back by 6 bases and J by 1 base. The germline V gene encodes CDR1 LNHNV and CDR2 YYDKDF (reference sequence). DNA for the CDR3: TGTGCCACCAGTAGGAGACTAGCGGGTGCTGGCACAGATACGCAGTATTTT. It is translated as CATSRRLAGAGTDTQYF.